What follows are 17 T cell receptor beta chains derived from one specimen sequenced in a study of metastatic and nonmetastatic thyroid tumors. Patients were all untreated before their thyroid surgery. TCRdb reanalyzed the PCR reads with MiXCR. The table shows roughly 27,000 clones, with around 13% occurring only once. Sequencing was done on a sample of blood. The origin of the receptors is a female donor with papillary thyroid cancer or a benign thyroid nodule (not recorded which). Some clones in this sample may be carry-over from other donors' samples.

This clone appeared a few times. This chain joins TRBV24-1 and TRBJ2-2, with a tentative D call TRBD1 (5 bases). In germline, CDR1 is KGHDR, CDR2 SFDVKD. The V end was cut by 3 bases, the J end by 1 base, with 8 bases between. The CDR3 sequence is 15 residues long. The CDR3 region is CATSDRTKNTGELFF. The CDR3 region has the DNA TGTGCCACCAGTGATAGGACAAAGAACACCGGGGAGCTGTTTTTT.

This clone has ten or more counts. This chain connects TRBV18 to TRBJ1-1; D uncertain. V was clipped by 3 bases and J by 1 base, with 9 bases between them. CDR3 length equals 14 residues. Germline V gene data show CDR1 as KGHSH and CDR2 as LQKENI. CDR3 sequence (DNA): TGTGCCAGCTCACCTATTATCCAGAACACTGAAGCTTTCTTT. It translates to CASSPIIQNTEAFF.

This clone was observed many times. The chain couples TRBV5-5 to TRBJ2-3; D not resolved. V gave up 0 bases and J gave up 2 bases, with 4 bases separating them. CDR3 size: 13 residues. The V gene's germline CDR1 is SGHKS and CDR2 YYEKEE (reference sequence). The CDR3 DNA reads TGTGCCAGCAGCTTGGAAAACACAGATACGCAGTATTTT. This codes for CASSLENTDTQYF. The full variable domain, in which reference TRBV5-5 and TRBJ2-3 provide the parts outside the CDR3, is DAGVTQSPTHLIKTRGQQVTLRCSPISGHKSVSWYQQVLGQGPQFIFQYYEKEERGRGNFPDRFSARQFPNYSSELNVNALLLGDSALYLCASSLENTDTQYFGPGTRLTVL.

There are many counts of this clone. The gene calls are TRBV5-6 and TRBJ1-2, with 8 bases identical to TRBD1. This CDR3 region has 13 residues. V shed 4 bases, J shed 6 bases, and the junction held 5 bases outside the gene matches. The germline V gene has CDR1 SGHDT and CDR2 YYEEEE. In nucleotides, the CDR3 is TGTGCCAGCAGCCCCAGGGGGCTTGATGGCTACACCTTC. It yields the protein CASSPRGLDGYTF.

This clone has at least ten counts. The chain combines TRBV9 with TRBJ1-1, with TRBD1 as a possible D gene (6 bases). This CDR3 is 14 amino acids long. V lost 2 bases, J lost 6 bases, and 14 bases lay in between. CDR1 and CDR2 (germline): SGDLS, YYNGEE. CDR3: CASSVADGGPEAFF. The CDR3 DNA sequence: TGTGCCAGCAGCGTGGCCGATGGGGGCCCTGAAGCTTTCTTT.

This clone was observed at least ten times. The rearrangement uses TRBV6-2 or TRBV6-3 and TRBJ1-2; D may be TRBD1 (5 bases). CDR3 length: 17 amino acids. In germline, CDR1 is MNHEY, CDR2 SVGEGT. V shed 4 bases and J shed 4 bases, with 22 bases lying between them. The CDR3 DNA follows: TGTGCCAGCAGTTCCTTGATAATGGGGCCCTTTCTCTATGGCTACACCTTC. Encoded protein: CASSSLIMGPFLYGYTF.

With regard to this clone: Possible read error: a much larger clone is one base away. Other DNA sequences within the sample encode an identical CDR3. The V and J genes are TRBV4-3 and TRBJ1-1, with no clear D. The CDR3 sequence is 13 residues long. Germline-derived CDR1 and CDR2 are LGHNA and YSLEER. The DNA of the CDR3 is TGCGCCAGCAGCCAAGATATAAACACTGAAGCCTTCTTT. This codes for CASSQDINTEAFF.

This clone was picked up many times. The chain links TRBV14 to TRBJ2-7; D gene uncertain. Trimming pared 5 bases from V and 4 bases from J, leaving 12 bases between. Germline CDR1 is SGHDN and CDR2 is FVKESK. The length of the CDR3 is 13 residues. This CDR3 reads CASSLHSVYEQYF. The CDR3 nucleotides read TGTGCCAGCAGCTTGCACTCAGTGTACGAGCAGTACTTC.

In its sample, this clone was seen many times. The rearrangement uses TRBV4-1 and TRBJ2-3; 11 bases match TRBD2. The CDR3 length is 17 residues. Germline V gene data show CDR1 as MGHRA and CDR2 as YSYEKL. Trimming at V came to 2 bases and at J to 8 bases, leaving 12 bases not matched to a gene. CDR3 amino acids: CASSQPGGSSGRGTQYF. The CDR3 DNA reads TGCGCCAGCAGCCAACCCGGGGGAAGTAGCGGGAGGGGTACGCAGTATTTT.

There are many counts of this clone. The CDR3 coding sequence is TGTGCCACCAGCGAGGCAGGGGGCGCCTATGGCTACACCTTC. Protein sequence: CATSEAGGAYGYTF. V and J are TRBV24-1 and TRBJ1-2, with 8 bases fitting TRBD1. Germline CDR1 and CDR2: KGHDR and SFDVKD. V lost 7 bases and J lost 4; bases outside the gene matches: 7. The CDR3 totals 14 residues.

At least ten counts were recorded for this clone. The chain has TRBV28 and TRBJ2-6; D possibly corresponds to TRBD2 (6 bases). Deletions cut 6 bases from V and 4 bases from J, with 10 bases between. Germline V lookup: CDR1 MDHEN, CDR2 SYDVKM. This CDR3 contains 14 residues. This chain's CDR3 is CASRGAGGANVLTF. Written as DNA, the CDR3 is TGTGCCAGCAGAGGGGCGGGGGGGGCCAACGTCCTGACTTTC.

This chain joins TRBV30 and TRBJ2-2; D gene uncertain. V shed 1 base and J shed 0 bases, with 3 bases lying between them. Germline loops: CDR1 GTSNPN, CDR2 SVGIG (reference sequence). The CDR3 consists of 13 residues. The CDR3 sequence is CAWSGPNTGELFF. In DNA form, the CDR3 reads TGTGCCTGGAGTGGACCGAACACCGGGGAGCTGTTTTTT.

This clone was recorded at least ten times. V is TRBV11-2 and J is TRBJ2-3, with TRBD2 matching over 7 bases. The ends lost 2 bases at V and 0 bases at J; junction bases unmatched: 2. The CDR3 runs 15 residues. Germline lookup yields CDR1 SGHAT and CDR2 FQNNGV. CDR3 in DNA: TGTGCCAGCAGCTTACGGGACTATAGCACAGATACGCAGTATTTT. It yields the protein CASSLRDYSTDTQYF.

This clone was observed many times. The chain couples TRBV10-3 to TRBJ2-5; possibly TRBD2 for D (6 bases). Trimming left V 4 bases short and J 2 bases short, with 11 bases between. Germline-derived CDR1 and CDR2 are ENHRY and SYGVKD. The CDR3 runs 14 residues. The CDR3 is CAISVSGSQETQYF. For the CDR3, the DNA is TGTGCCATCAGTGTTAGCGGATCGCAAGAGACCCAGTACTTC.

This clone was seen at least ten times. This chain links TRBV5-1 with TRBJ2-5; 9 bases are shared with TRBD2. CDR3 length: 17 amino acids. Per germline, CDR1 SGHRS and CDR2 YFSETQ. The junction had 15 bases not matched to a gene; V was cut back by 4 bases and J by 5 bases. The DNA of the CDR3 is TGCGCCAGCAGCGTGGGACTAGCTGTCCTTTTGGGGGAGACCCAGTACTTC. The encoded protein is CASSVGLAVLLGETQYF.

This clone was found a few times. Germline is not matched at one junction end, which may reflect a read error. The chain combines TRBV6-1 with TRBJ2-5, with a possible D match to TRBD2 (6 bases). Germline V lookup: CDR1 MNHNS, CDR2 SASEGT. This CDR3 region has 15 residues. As DNA, the CDR3 is TGTGCCAGCAGTTCCCAGGCGGGGAGTCAAGAGACCAAGTACTTC. Protein product: CASSSQAGSQETKYF.

This clone has at least ten counts. The chain has TRBV2 and TRBJ2-1, with TRBD1 matching over 7 bases. This CDR3 region has 13 residues. CDR1 and CDR2 (germline): SNHLY, FYNNEI. The ends lost 6 bases at V and 2 bases at J; junction bases unmatched: 1. The CDR3 nucleotides are TGTGCCAGCAGGGGGACAGCCTACAATGAGCAGTTCTTC. It yields the protein CASRGTAYNEQFF.